This is a list of T cell receptor beta chains from one sample in a study of shared clonotypes between healthy human individuals. The protocol was immunoSEQ multiplex PCR, while the TCRdb copy is restricted to in-frame clones and leaves out a portion. The sample consists of 700,000 or so clones, around 72% of them appearing once. Sequenced input: memory CD4+ T cells sorted from blood. These receptors came from a woman aged 30 to 39 in good health. The CDR3 runs from the conserved cysteine through the conserved F or W. A D gene is named only where the DNA matches it firmly. A row's size may be missing; if present it is once, few, many or a size class.

V gene	D gene	J gene	clone size	CDR3 DNA	CDR3 protein
TRBV2	TRBD2	TRBJ2-1	-	TGTGCCAGCCGTCCACTAGCGGGCTACAATGAGCAGTTCTTC	CASRPLAGYNEQFF
TRBV7-3	TRBD2	TRBJ2-2	few	TGTGCCAGCAGCACTAATTCTCGAGCGGGAGGGCTGGCGGGGGAGCTGTTTTTT	CASSTNSRAGGLAGELFF
TRBV10-3	-	TRBJ2-7	-	TGTGCCATCAGTGAGAGGGCTGACTACGAGCAGTACTTC	CAISERADYEQYF
TRBV19	-	TRBJ2-5	-	TGTGCCAGTAGTCCGAGGGGGTACCAAGAGACCCAGTACTTC	CASSPRGYQETQYF
TRBV25-1	-	TRBJ2-1	-	TGTGCCAGCAGTACCTCAGGGGAAGGGGTGAATGAGCAGTTCTTC	CASSTSGEGVNEQFF
TRBV28	TRBD1	TRBJ1-2	-	TGTGCCAGCAGTGGGGACAGGAACCTCTATGGCTACACCTTC	CASSGDRNLYGYTF
TRBV10-1	-	TRBJ2-7	-	TGCGCCAGCAGTCCTTCACCGACAGGACTCTTCGAGCAGTACTTC	CASSPSPTGLFEQYF
TRBV6-5	-	TRBJ2-3	-	TGTGCCAGCAGTTACTCCGGAGCGGAATCAGATACGCAGTATTTT	CASSYSGAESDTQYF
TRBV2	-	TRBJ2-7	-	TGTGCCAGCTATTGGGCCGGGGGCATGGACGAGCAGTACTTC	CASYWAGGMDEQYF
TRBV28	TRBD2	TRBJ2-7	-	TGTGCCAGCAGTTTTTGGCGGGAGTTCAACGAGCAGTACTTC	CASSFWREFNEQYF
TRBV5-1	TRBD1	TRBJ2-5	-	TGCGCCAGCAGCGTAGGGGGACAGGGAATTTCGGAGACCCAGTACTTC	CASSVGGQGISETQYF
TRBV30	-	TRBJ2-1	-	TGTGCCTGGAGCGCCGTGACCCAGGGGCAGTTCTTC	CAWSAVTQGQFF
TRBV19	TRBD1	TRBJ1-2	few	TGTGCCAGTAGTATGTTGTTCCAGGGGGCAGGGTATGGCTACACCTTC	CASSMLFQGAGYGYTF
TRBV5-1	TRBD2	TRBJ2-1	-	TGCGCCAGCAGCTTGGCCTCCGGAGCGGGAGGTTTCACTGAGCAGTTCTTC	CASSLASGAGGFTEQFF
TRBV6-1	TRBD1	TRBJ2-7	-	TGTGCCAGCAGTACCGGGACAGGGTTATACGAGCAGTACTTC	CASSTGTGLYEQYF
TRBV2	-	TRBJ2-1	-	TGTGCCAGCAGTGTAATATATGAGCAGTTCTTC	CASSVIYEQFF
TRBV7-2	-	TRBJ2-1	few	TGTGCCAGCAGCCGGACGGTGTTGGCCTACAATGAGCAGTTCTTC	CASSRTVLAYNEQFF
TRBV6-6	-	TRBJ2-5	-	TGTGCCAGCAGGTCCTGGTTCGTGGAGACCCAGTACTTC	CASRSWFVETQYF
TRBV11-2	-	TRBJ2-5	-	TGTGCCAGCAGCTTAGACTCCCCGGGGCTTAAAGGAGGGACCCAGTACTTC	CASSLDSPGLKGGTQYF
TRBV5-1	TRBD2	TRBJ2-3	-	TGCGCCAGCAGCCCTCTAGCGGGAGTGGGAACAGATACGCAGTATTTT	CASSPLAGVGTDTQYF
TRBV7-9	-	TRBJ2-2	-	TGTGCCAGCAGCTTCTCGGGGGCGAACACCGGGGAGCTGTTTTTT	CASSFSGANTGELFF
TRBV2	-	TRBJ1-1	-	TGTGCCAGCAAGGCGTTATGGGGTCAGACTGAAGCTTTCTTT	CASKALWGQTEAFF
TRBV6-5	-	TRBJ2-1	-	TGTGCCAGCAGTTACCCTCCGAGGGTGGTAGTATTTGGGCAGTTCTTC	CASSYPPRVVVFGQFF
TRBV5-1	TRBD2	TRBJ2-1	-	TGCGCCAGCAGCTTGTCCAGCGGGACGACCTACAATGAGCAGTTCTTC	CASSLSSGTTYNEQFF
TRBV28	-	TRBJ2-1	-	TGTGCCAGCAGTTTATTAAGTGAGCAGTTCTTC	CASSLLSEQFF
TRBV30	-	TRBJ1-4	few	TGTGCCTGGAGTCGGGCAGGGACTGAAAAACTGTTTTTT	CAWSRAGTEKLFF
TRBV30	TRBD1	TRBJ2-5	-	TGTGCCTGGAGTAAGACAGGGATTCGTGAGACCCAGTACTTC	CAWSKTGIRETQYF
TRBV11-2	TRBD1	TRBJ2-1	-	TGTGCCAGCAGCGGAGAAGGGACAGGGAGAAATGAGCAGTTCTTC	CASSGEGTGRNEQFF
TRBV27	-	TRBJ1-1	-	TGTGCCAGCAGTTTTTGGGGGAACACTGAAGCTTTCTTT	CASSFWGNTEAFF
TRBV18	TRBD2	TRBJ2-7	few	TGTGCCAGCTCACCAAGAAGCGGGACCCCCGGGGACGAGCAGTACTTC	CASSPRSGTPGDEQYF
TRBV5-1	TRBD1	TRBJ1-1	-	TGCGCCAGCAGCAAAGGACAGGAGGGCCCTGAAGCTTTCTTT	CASSKGQEGPEAFF
TRBV27	TRBD1	TRBJ2-1	-	TGTGCCAGCAGTCAAGCCGGGACAGGGAAAAATGAGCAGTTCTTC	CASSQAGTGKNEQFF
TRBV30	-	TRBJ1-5	-	TGTGCCTGGAACCTTGGACACCCGGGGCCTAATAGCAATCAGCCCCAGCATTTT	CAWNLGHPGPNSNQPQHF
TRBV28	-	TRBJ2-7	-	TGTGCCAGCAGTTTATTCCTCGTACCCTACGAGCAGTACTTC	CASSLFLVPYEQYF
TRBV18	-	TRBJ1-1	-	TGTGCCAGCTCACCGATGGCAGGGGCTTGGGACACTGAAGCTTTCTTT	CASSPMAGAWDTEAFF
TRBV15	-	TRBJ1-2	-	TGTGCCACCAGCCCCGGGGGCTCCCTCTATGGCTACACCTTC	CATSPGGSLYGYTF
TRBV5-5	-	TRBJ1-5	-	TGTGCCAGCAGCTTGTCGGCGGGGAATCAGCCCCAGCATTTT	CASSLSAGNQPQHF
TRBV6-6	-	TRBJ1-2	-	TGTGCCAGCAGTTCAACTAACTATGGCTACACCTTC	CASSSTNYGYTF
TRBV18	-	TRBJ2-4	-	TGTGCCAGCTCACCAGGGCAGGACGAATTCGGTAGTCAGTACTTC	CASSPGQDEFGSQYF
TRBV28	-	TRBJ2-5	-	TGTGCCAGCAGCCCATTCAGGGGACAAGAGACCCAGTACTTC	CASSPFRGQETQYF
TRBV29-1	-	TRBJ2-7	once	TGCAGCGTGGGAGGGGGGGTCGAGCAGTACTTC	CSVGGGVEQYF
TRBV5-6	-	TRBJ1-2	-	TGTGCCAGCAGCTTGGTAGGGCAGGGTGCGTCTCGCTACACCTTC	CASSLVGQGASRYTF
TRBV19	-	TRBJ1-5	-	TGTGCCAGTAGTATTGGGGGGACTTCCGGGGCCCAGCATTTT	CASSIGGTSGAQHF
TRBV7-3	-	TRBJ2-2	-	TGTGCCAGCGCGGGGAAGGGGACCGGGGAGCTGTTTTTT	CASAGKGTGELFF
TRBV6-1	TRBD1	TRBJ1-4	few	TGTGCCAGCATCCTAGCCGGGACAGGGAATGAAAAACTGTTTTTT	CASILAGTGNEKLFF
TRBV21-1	-	TRBJ1-3	-	TGTGCCAGCAGCAATTGGGTACACGGGTTCGGCAAAAAATTAACTGGAAACACCATATATTTT	CASSNWVHGFGKKLTGNTIYF
TRBV2	TRBD2	TRBJ2-7	-	TGTGCCAGTGCGGGACTAGCGACTTCCTACGAGCAGTACTTC	CASAGLATSYEQYF
TRBV2	-	TRBJ2-5	-	TGTGCCAGCAGCGGCATACAGGGTTGGGAGACCCAGTACTTC	CASSGIQGWETQYF
TRBV10-3	TRBD2	TRBJ2-3	-	TGTGCCATCAGGGAACTAGCGGGAGCGGGCACAGATACGCAGTATTTT	CAIRELAGAGTDTQYF
TRBV5-1	-	TRBJ1-1	-	TGCGCCAGCAGCGACCAAGGTTTGTACACTGAAGCTTTCTTT	CASSDQGLYTEAFF
TRBV10-3	TRBD2	TRBJ2-7	-	TGTGCCATCAGTGAGACGGCTTCGGCTAGCGGGTCCTACGAGCAGTACTTC	CAISETASASGSYEQYF
TRBV7-2	-	TRBJ2-7	-	TGTGCCAGCAGCTTAGGTCGTGTTAATATCTACGAGCAGTACTTC	CASSLGRVNIYEQYF
TRBV29-1	-	TRBJ1-4	-	TGCTTTGCGTGGGCCGAGGTGGAAAATGAAAAACTGTTTTTT	CFAWAEVENEKLFF